This passage covers 15 T cell receptor beta chains from one sample sequenced in a study of T cells in Graves' hyperthyroidism and ophthalmopathy. There were TCR beta CDR3 regions amplified from RNA transcripts. The TCR CDR3 first-round RT-PCR relied on the HTBI primer set. Using its own MiXCR run on the multiplex PCR reads, TCRdb lists one record per CDR3 protein. The sample consists of about 680,000 distinct CDR3 sequences, approximately 40% of them appearing once. The source material was blood. These receptors all come from a woman in her thirties or forties with Graves' hyperthyroidism.

In regard to this clonotype: As the CDR3 is not closed by the conserved phenylalanine or tryptophan, this likely results from a read error. The DNA is left out, because the CDR3 cannot be placed on it with certainty; the CDR3 is given as TCRdb lists it. This chain uses TRBV7-2 with TRBJ1-3; TRBD1, the table's D call, was not compared with the DNA. The CDR3 sequence runs 8 residues, both termini included. CDR1 is SGHTA and CDR2 is FQGNSA in the germline V gene. The CDR3 protein is CASSSGRT.

This clonotype was seen repeatedly, ten times or more. J is TRBJ1-2 and V is TRBV20-1; D is ambiguous. The V end was cut by 0 bases, the J end by 4 bases, with 9 bases between. In germline, CDR1 is DFQATT, CDR2 SNEGSKA (reference sequence). The CDR3 runs 13 residues. CDR3 sequence: CSARDPTLYGYTF. CDR3 nucleotide sequence: TGCAGTGCTAGAGATCCGACCCTCTATGGCTACACCTTC.

The chain recombines TRBV27 with TRBJ1-2; 10 bases fit TRBD1. V gave up 4 bases and J gave up 5 bases; unmatched junction bases: 10. CDR3 length: 16 residues. The V gene's germline CDR1 is MNHEY and CDR2 SMNVEV (reference sequence). The CDR3 region is CASSSRQGAREYGYTF. Here the CDR3 DNA reads TGTGCCAGCAGTTCACGACAGGGGGCTCGGGAATATGGCTACACCTTC.

There are a few counts of this clonotype. An end of the junction differs from the germline gene, which may be a read error. The chain carries TRBV4-1 and TRBJ1-3; D perhaps matches TRBD1 (6 bases). Germline values: CDR1 MGHRA, CDR2 YSYEKL. The CDR3 runs 15 residues. This chain's CDR3 is CASSTSSRGPPLGYF. CDR3 DNA sequence: TGTGCCAGCAGCACTTCGAGCAGGGGACCGCCCTTGGGATATTTT.

The V gene is TRBV6-5, the J gene TRBJ1-1; unclear D gene. V lost 0 bases to trimming and J lost 0 bases, with 14 bases between them. Per the germline V gene, CDR1 is MNHEY and CDR2 is SVGAGI. This CDR3 is built from 17 residues. The CDR3 coding sequence is TGTGCCAGCAGTTACTCGATGGGAAGGACTGTGAACACTGAAGCTTTCTTT. Protein product: CASSYSMGRTVNTEAFF.

About this clonotype itself: At one end the junction does not follow the germline gene, possibly because of a read error. The gene calls are TRBV11-3 and TRBJ1-1; TRBD1 might be the D (5 bases). Germline V CDR1 and CDR2: SGHNT, YENEEA. This CDR3 has 18 residues. CDR3 nucleotides: TGCGCCAGCAGCCAAACAAGGGGCAGGGAAGTTGGGCACACTGAAGCTTTCTTT. Protein product: CASSQTRGREVGHTEAFF.

This clonotype was counted ten times or more. The CDR3 reads CSAVAGGTGRLSNQPQHF. CDR3 sequence (DNA): TGCAGTGCTGTCGCGGGGGGCACAGGGCGTCTGAGCAATCAGCCCCAGCATTTT. V gene TRBV20-1 combines with J gene TRBJ1-5; a possible D gene is TRBD1 (6 bases). CDR3 length: 18 residues. V lost 5 bases to trimming and J lost 1 base, with 24 bases between them. Germline assignment: CDR1 DFQATT and CDR2 SNEGSKA (reference sequence).

This sequence joins TRBV19 and TRBJ1-2, with 11 bases that match TRBD1. V trimming: 8 bases; J trimming: 7 bases; junction bases outside the gene matches: 18. In germline, CDR1 is LNHDA, CDR2 SQIVND (reference sequence). This CDR3 is 17 amino acids long. The CDR3 loop is CASQTSDRGQGRGGYTF. The DNA for the CDR3 is TGTGCCAGTCAAACATCGGACAGGGGGCAGGGGAGAGGTGGCTACACCTTC. The full variable domain, rest sourced from reference TRBV19 and TRBJ1-2, is DGGITQSPKYLFRKEGQNVTLSCEQNLNHDAMYWYRQDPGQGLRLIYYSQIVNDFQKGDIAEGYSVSREKKESFPLTVTSAQKNPTAFYLCASQTSDRGQGRGGYTFGSGTRLTVV.

Worth noting for this clonotype: A much larger clone is a single base away; this may be a read error. J is TRBJ2-5 and V is TRBV7-2; D perhaps matches TRBD2 (5 bases). Trimming shortened V by 1 base and J by 3 bases, and 15 bases separated the two germline ends. This CDR3 has 16 amino acids. The germline V gene encodes CDR1 SGHTA and CDR2 FQGNSA. The CDR3 coding sequence is TGTGCCAGCAGCTTAGGTCCCCAGGCCGGGAAAGAGACCCAGTACTTC. Its translation is CASSLGPQAGKETQYF.

The gene calls are TRBV10-3 and TRBJ2-7; D might be TRBD1 or TRBD2, each matching 5 bases. The V end was cut by 7 bases, the J end by 6 bases, with 16 bases between. Looked up from germline, CDR1 is ENHRY and CDR2 is SYGVKD. The CDR3 loop spans 13 amino acids. This CDR3 is CAITAGGMSEQYF. In nucleotides, the CDR3 is TGTGCCATCACTGCTGGGGGTATGTCCGAGCAGTACTTC.

The chain uses TRBV5-1 and TRBJ1-1, with D tentatively TRBD1 (5 bases). Trimming stripped 4 bases from V and 4 bases from J, with 20 bases between. CDR1 SGHRS and CDR2 YFSETQ come from the germline V gene. The CDR3 is 16 amino acids. The CDR3 sequence is CASSQPPGLLGTEAFF. The CDR3, as DNA: TGCGCCAGCAGCCAGCCCCCGGGGCTTCTCGGCACTGAAGCTTTCTTT. Together with reference TRBV5-1 and TRBJ1-1, the CDR3 gives the full variable domain: KAGVTQTPRYLIKTRGQQVTLSCSPISGHRSVSWYQQTPGQGLQFLFEYFSETQRNKGNFPGRFSGRQFSNSRSEMNVSTLELGDSALYLCASSQPPGLLGTEAFFGQGTRLTVV.

In this sample, this clonotype turned up a few times. The gene calls are TRBV19 and TRBJ1-2, with 9 nucleotides matching TRBD1. Per germline, CDR1 LNHDA and CDR2 SQIVND (reference sequence). CDR3 length: 17 residues. V shed 5 bases and J 8 bases; nucleotides not matched to a gene: 18. The CDR3 sequence is CASSLITGTGHDIGYTF. The CDR3 DNA sequence: TGTGCCAGTAGTCTAATCACCGGGACAGGGCATGATATCGGCTACACCTTC.

This clonotype appeared a few times. The rearrangement uses TRBV14 and TRBJ2-7; weak D call: TRBD1 (6 bases). Trimming removed 5 bases from V and 4 bases from J, with 12 bases in between. The CDR3 sequence is 13 residues long. Germline V CDR1 and CDR2: SGHDN, FVKESK. The CDR3 sequence is CASSTRDMYEQYF. CDR3 nucleotide sequence: TGTGCCAGCAGCACACGGGACATGTACGAGCAGTACTTC. Together with reference TRBV14 and TRBJ2-7, the CDR3 gives the full variable domain: EAGVTQFPSHSVIEKGQTVTLRCDPISGHDNLYWYRRVMGKEIKFLLHFVKESKQDESGMPNNRFLAERTGGTYSTLKVQPAELEDSGVYFCASSTRDMYEQYFGPGTRLTVT.

On this clonotype: This sequence may be a read error, since a much larger clone differs from it by one base. The genes are TRBV2 and TRBJ2-2, with D possibly matching TRBD2 (6 bases). Germline values: CDR1 SNHLY, CDR2 FYNNEI. The CDR3 has 14 amino acids. The CDR3 protein is CTGRERVNTGELFF. CDR3 sequence (DNA): TGTACCGGCCGGGAGCGGGTGAACACCGGGGAGCTGTTTTTT. The whole variable domain, remainder taken from reference TRBV2 and TRBJ2-2, is EPEVTQTPSHQVTQMGQEVILRCVPISNHLYFYWYRQILGQKVEFLVSFYNNEISEKSEIFDDQFSVERPDGSNFTLKIRSTKLEDSAMYFCTGRERVNTGELFFGEGSRLTVL.

This clonotype was counted between two and nine times. The CDR3 spells CASSFTGTGGHTGELFF. In nucleotides, the CDR3 is TGCGCCAGCAGCTTCACCGGGACAGGGGGTCACACCGGGGAGCTGTTTTTT. The V gene is TRBV5-1, the J gene TRBJ2-2; the match to TRBD1 covers 11 bases. The junction had 6 bases not matched to a gene; V was cut back by 2 bases and J by 3 bases. This CDR3 comprises 17 residues. Germline V lookup: CDR1 SGHRS, CDR2 YFSETQ.